The clone carrying this T cell receptor (beta chain) is a singleton in its sample. This entry belongs to a study of T cell changes during pregnancy in multiple sclerosis. CDR1 and CDR2 (germline): SNHLY, FYNNEI. The CDR3 contains 16 residues. With 1 base clipped from V and 4 bases from J, the junction kept 7 bases outside the gene matches. The repertoire was sequenced with immunoSEQ multiplex PCR; TCRdb's copy has only in-frame clones and lacks some. The table has fewer than 20,000 clones, around 97% seen once; the top ten hold approximately 0.97%. Sequenced here: peripheral blood, sampled in the third trimester of pregnancy. This clonotype was obtained from a female donor with multiple sclerosis, enrolled in a pregnancy study. The chain links TRBV2 to TRBJ2-1; 7 positions match TRBD2. The CDR3 reads CASSEVRLAVYNEQFF. CDR3 sequence (DNA): TGTGCCAGCAGTGAAGTGAGACTAGCAGTTTACAATGAGCAGTTCTTC.